This entry lists 15 T cell receptor beta chains sequenced from one sample in a study of blood T cells in healthy people across ages. Together with a sample-barcoded 5' primer, a J-beta primer mix was included in a second PCR lasting about 6 to 11 cycles. Via MiXCR, TCRdb re-called the 5' RACE reads, giving one row per CDR3 protein. The sample shows about 540,000 distinct CDR3 sequences, approximately 25% of them seen only once. The sample was also reused in another study, on T cells of mothers and their children.

Sequencing was done on a sample of blood. Every receptor here comes from a boy aged 10-17 years in good health.

The genes are TRBV6-5 and TRBJ2-5; D call uncertain. V was trimmed by 6 bases and J by 1 base, leaving 21 bases between them. CDR3 length equals 17 residues. Germline-derived CDR1 and CDR2 are MNHEY and SVGAGI. In DNA form, the CDR3 reads TGTGCCAGCAGCCTATCCTACACCGATCGTCTCCAAGAGACCCAGTACTTC. Protein: CASSLSYTDRLQETQYF.

The chain uses TRBV6-2 or TRBV6-3 and TRBJ2-5; D perhaps matches TRBD2 (5 bases). Per germline, CDR1 MNHEY and CDR2 SVGEGT. The germline V and J ends were trimmed by 1 base and 1 base, with 10 bases remaining between them. The CDR3 extends over 15 amino acids. CDR3: CASSYLSAGQETQYF. For the CDR3, the DNA is TGTGCCAGCAGTTACTTGTCGGCGGGCCAAGAGACCCAGTACTTC.

This clonotype appeared a single time. This chain joins TRBV5-1 and TRBJ2-1; D might be TRBD2 (6 bases). Trimming removed 1 base at V and 4 bases at J, with 18 bases between. Germline V gene lookup returns CDR1 SGHRS and CDR2 YFSETQ. The CDR3 covers 17 residues. The CDR3: CASSLSGGWEAYNEQFF. The CDR3 DNA sequence: TGCGCCAGCAGCTTGTCTGGTGGGTGGGAGGCGTACAATGAGCAGTTCTTC. Based on the CDR3 plus reference TRBV5-1 and TRBJ2-1, the full variable domain is KAGVTQTPRYLIKTRGQQVTLSCSPISGHRSVSWYQQTPGQGLQFLFEYFSETQRNKGNFPGRFSGRQFSNSRSEMNVSTLELGDSALYLCASSLSGGWEAYNEQFFGPGTRLTVL.

V gene TRBV7-9 combines with J gene TRBJ1-2, with unresolved D. The germline V gene encodes CDR1 SEHNR and CDR2 FQNEAQ (reference sequence). This CDR3 has 14 residues. Trimming stripped 7 bases from V and 5 bases from J, with 17 bases between. The CDR3 here is CASIPWAGPYGYTF. DNA for the CDR3: TGTGCCAGCATACCCTGGGCAGGACCTTATGGCTACACCTTC.

The chain couples TRBV15 to TRBJ2-3; the D gene is possibly TRBD1 (7 bases). CDR3 size: 15 residues. V lost 5 bases and J lost 9, with 21 bases in between. Germline CDR1 and CDR2: LNHNV and YYDKDF (reference sequence). The CDR3 bases are TGTGCCACCAGCCCGGGGGAAGATATGACAGGGACGCAGTATTTT. Residues: CATSPGEDMTGTQYF.

The genes are TRBV5-1 and TRBJ1-2, with D uncertain. The V gene's germline CDR1 is SGHRS and CDR2 YFSETQ. This CDR3 contains 12 residues. The ends were cut back, 4 bases at V and 0 bases at J, with 4 bases in the middle. The CDR3 DNA follows: TGCGCCAGCAGCGAAACTAACTATGGCTACACCTTC. Translating it yields CASSETNYGYTF.

J is TRBJ2-5 and V is TRBV7-9, with a possible D match to TRBD2 (5 bases). Germline V gene sequence: CDR1 SEHNR, CDR2 FQNEAQ (reference sequence). Trimming took off 1 base at V and 3 bases at J, with 6 bases between the two ends. CDR3 size: 13 residues. CDR3 nucleotide sequence: TGTGCCAGCAGCTTAGAGCGGAAAGAGACCCAGTACTTC. It yields the protein CASSLERKETQYF.

This clonotype was counted between two and nine times. This chain links TRBV7-9 with TRBJ2-7, with D perhaps TRBD2 (6 bases). Germline-derived CDR1 and CDR2 are SEHNR and FQNEAQ (reference sequence). Trimming removed 6 bases at V and 5 bases at J, with 17 bases between. This CDR3 has 14 amino acids. In nucleotides, the CDR3 is TGTGCCAGCAGGCAGGGACTCGAGACCCACGAGCAGTACTTC. This translates into CASRQGLETHEQYF.

This clonotype was found many times. The chain uses TRBV29-1 and TRBJ1-5; no firm D call. Germline V gene data show CDR1 as SQVTM and CDR2 as ANQGSEA. The V and J ends lost 4 bases and 0 bases respectively, with 7 bases between them. The CDR3 consists of 13 residues. CDR3 nucleotides: TGCAGCGTTGCCGAGAATAGCAATCAGCCCCAGCATTTT. As protein: CSVAENSNQPQHF.

Worth noting for this clonotype: A read error may be the cause here, since a much bigger clone is one base away. The chain links TRBV7-7 to TRBJ2-2, with D perhaps TRBD1 (5 bases). The V gene's germline CDR1 is SSHAT and CDR2 FNYEAQ (reference sequence). The CDR3 spans 14 residues. CDR3 region: CASSRQQSTGELFF. Here the CDR3 DNA reads TGTGCTAGCAGCCGACAGCAGAGCACCGGGGAGCTGTTTTTT.

The V gene is TRBV28, the J gene TRBJ2-7; tentative D call: TRBD1 (6 bases). CDR3 size: 12 residues. With 11 bases removed from V and 2 bases from J, the gap between germline ends came to 13 bases. Germline CDR1 reads MDHEN; CDR2 reads SYDVKM. The CDR3 coding sequence is TGTGCCTCGGGCAGGGGAGCCTACGAGCAGTACTTC. Encoded protein: CASGRGAYEQYF.

This clonotype was counted only a few times. The rearrangement joins TRBV15 to TRBJ2-2, with 8 bases fitting TRBD2. V was clipped by 0 bases and J by 6 bases; unmatched bases: 6. Per germline, CDR1 LNHNV and CDR2 YYDKDF (reference sequence). CDR3 length equals 16 residues. This CDR3 reads CATSRELLAGAGELFF. The CDR3 nucleotides are TGTGCCACCAGCAGAGAGCTGCTAGCGGGCGCCGGGGAGCTGTTTTTT.

V usage is TRBV6-2 or TRBV6-3 and J usage is TRBJ1-1; D is possibly TRBD1 (6 bases). Germline CDR1 MNHEY, CDR2 SVGEGT. The CDR3 runs to 13 residues. CDR3 in DNA: TGTACAACGAGAACAGGGAGAAACACTGAAGCTTTCTTT. This sequence encodes CTTRTGRNTEAFF.

The rearrangement links TRBV20-1 to TRBJ1-2; D ambiguous. The CDR3 is 11 amino acids. Per the germline V gene, CDR1 is DFQATT and CDR2 is SNEGSKA (reference sequence). Trimming took 3 bases from V and 4 from J, leaving 6 bases between them. The DNA for the CDR3 is TGCAGTGCTAGGGACTCCTATGGCTACACCTTC. This encodes CSARDSYGYTF.

This clonotype has only a few counts. The rearrangement joins TRBV6-5 to TRBJ1-1, with D possibly being TRBD1 (5 bases). Germline V CDR1 and CDR2: MNHEY, SVGAGI. Trimming removed 4 bases at V and 0 bases at J, with 12 bases between. The CDR3 length is 15 residues. The CDR3 protein is CASSSSGTVNTEAFF. CDR3 coding DNA: TGTGCCAGCAGTTCTTCCGGGACGGTGAACACTGAAGCTTTCTTT.